The T cell receptor beta chain described here comes from a study of T cell responses to AZD1222 COVID-19 vaccine. CDR3 length: 16 residues. Trimming took 6 bases from V and 4 from J; bases not matched to a gene: 10. CDR1 is MDHEN, CDR2 SYDVKM, per germline. Study-wide points: Reportedly, close to half of spike-specific TCRs are directed against unmutated variant regions.

Assay used: immunoSEQ multiplex PCR; TCRdb lists only in-frame clones, some missing. The profile shows some 170,000 clones, roughly 91% of them singletons. This clone has just one count. Its antigen is unknown. The specimen was peripheral blood, collected on day 0 of AZD1222 vaccination. The TCR sequence derives from an adult in good health. This sequence joins TRBV28 and TRBJ1-5, with 9 bases matching TRBD1. CDR3 DNA sequence: TGTGCCAGCAGCCCCGGGGGACAGGGATTAAATCAGCCCCAGCATTTT. Its translation is CASSPGGQGLNQPQHF. The variable domain in full, with the rest retrieved from reference TRBV28 and TRBJ1-5, is DVKVTQSSRYLVKRTGEKVFLECVQDMDHENMFWYRQDPGLGLRLIYFSYDVKMKEKGDIPEGYSVSREKKERFSLILESASTNQTSMYLCASSPGGQGLNQPQHFGDGTRLSIL.